The present T cell receptor (beta chain) was sequenced within a study of blood T cell repertoires in COVID-19. The overall study: Researchers got acute and convalescent COVID-19 samples from the United States, Italy and Spain. T cells, B-cell-depleted T cells, or PBMCs supplied cDNA or gDNA.

In Seattle, patients joined the study during active infection and were tracked longitudinally. Original processing methods: Amplification from reference gene primers served as the basis for estimated nucleated cell counts. Clones were sequenced by immunoSEQ multiplex PCR, and TCRdb holds only the in-frame ones, with some missing. V, J and clone size derive from that table, while D and trimming were established from the DNA sequence. The sample consists of 250,000 to 300,000 clones, approximately 88% of them appearing once. The V gene lost 0 bases and the J gene lost 4 bases, with 10 bases spanning the gap. The CDR3 runs 14 residues. Germline assignment: CDR1 SGHVS and CDR2 FNYEAQ.

This sequence joins TRBV7-6 and TRBJ2-7; no clear D. The sequence was obtained from an older woman with COVID-19, enrolled during active disease. Material: peripheral blood. The CDR3 loop is CASSLAARQYEQYF. The CDR3 region has the DNA TGTGCCAGCAGCTTAGCGGCGCGGCAGTACGAGCAGTACTTC.